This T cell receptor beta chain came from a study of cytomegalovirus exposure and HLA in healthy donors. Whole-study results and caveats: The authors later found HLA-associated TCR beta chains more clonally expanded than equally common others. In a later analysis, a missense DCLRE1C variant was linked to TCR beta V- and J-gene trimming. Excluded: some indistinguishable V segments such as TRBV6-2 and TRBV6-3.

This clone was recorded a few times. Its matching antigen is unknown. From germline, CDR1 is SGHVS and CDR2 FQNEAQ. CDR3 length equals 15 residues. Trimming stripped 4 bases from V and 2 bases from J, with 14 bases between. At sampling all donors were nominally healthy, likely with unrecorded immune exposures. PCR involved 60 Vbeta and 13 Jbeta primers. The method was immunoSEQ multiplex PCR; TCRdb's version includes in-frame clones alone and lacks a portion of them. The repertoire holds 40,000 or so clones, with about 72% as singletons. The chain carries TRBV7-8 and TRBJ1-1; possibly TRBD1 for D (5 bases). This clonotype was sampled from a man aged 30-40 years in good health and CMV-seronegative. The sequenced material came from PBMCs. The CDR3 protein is CASSSGVNQNTEAFF. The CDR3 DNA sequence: TGTGCCAGCAGCTCGGGGGTCAACCAAAACACTGAAGCTTTCTTT.